A selection of T cell receptor beta chains follows, all from one sample in a study of blood T cell repertoires in COVID-19. Using immunoSEQ multiplex PCR, the repertoire was profiled, and TCRdb retains in-frame clones only, with some absent. The sample has roughly 250,000 clones; around 85% are singletons. The sequencing input was peripheral blood. The source is a woman in her twenties or thirties with COVID-19, enrolled during active disease. Each CDR3 is given with its conserved first and last residue. Each record gives: clone size, CDR3 length, V gene, J gene, D gene, CDR3 DNA, CDR3 protein. A D gene is named only where the DNA matches it firmly. Clone size is given for some rows only: seen once, a few or many times, or a class if the clone is expanded.

.	15	TRBV27	TRBJ2-1	.	TGTGCCAGCAGTTTTGCAGGTGGGTCATACAATGAGCAGTTCTTC	CASSFAGGSYNEQFF
.	15	TRBV2	TRBJ2-3	TRBD2	TGTGCCACCGCCCCCGGGACTAGCCGCGCAGATACGCAGTATTTT	CATAPGTSRADTQYF
.	18	TRBV4-1	TRBJ2-3	TRBD2	TGCGCCAGCAGCCACAAAGGGGGACTAGCGGACCGCACAGATACGCAGTATTTT	CASSHKGGLADRTDTQYF
.	14	TRBV6-5	TRBJ2-7	.	TGTGCCAGCAGTTACGGCCGCATAAGCTACGAGCAGTACTTC	CASSYGRISYEQYF
.	15	TRBV4-1	TRBJ2-7	TRBD2	TGCGCCAGCAGCCTACTAGCGGGGGGCCCTAACGAGCAGTACTTC	CASSLLAGGPNEQYF
.	13	TRBV23-1	TRBJ1-5	TRBD1	TGCGCCAGCATCCAGGGGGCGGGTCAGCCCCAGCATTTT	CASIQGAGQPQHF
.	15	TRBV29-1	TRBJ2-7	TRBD2	TGCAGCGTCAATAGGATGGGGCGCGGGGGAGACGAGCAGTACTTC	CSVNRMGRGGDEQYF
.	16	TRBV19	TRBJ2-2	TRBD2	TGTGCCAGTAGTATAGGTGGCGGGGGGAGAGGCGGGGAGCTGTTTTTT	CASSIGGGGRGGELFF
.	12	TRBV29-1	TRBJ1-3	.	TGCAGCGTTGTGGGGCATGGAAACACCATATATTTT	CSVVGHGNTIYF
.	16	TRBV7-2	TRBJ2-3	TRBD1	TGTGCCAGCAGCCCGTCCGGGACAGGGCGCACAGATACGCAGTATTTT	CASSPSGTGRTDTQYF
few	15	TRBV9	TRBJ2-7	TRBD2	TGTGCCAGCAGCGTAGCTGGGACTAGCGCCTACGAGCAGTACTTC	CASSVAGTSAYEQYF
.	13	TRBV10-3	TRBJ2-3	.	TGTGCCATCAGTGCGAAATCGGGGGATACGCAGTATTTT	CAISAKSGDTQYF
.	15	TRBV7-2	TRBJ2-1	TRBD2	TGTGCCAGCAGCCCCCTCGGACTAGCGGTCAATGAGCAGTTCTTC	CASSPLGLAVNEQFF
.	15	TRBV5-1	TRBJ2-7	.	TGCGCCAGCAGCCGGGCGTGGCAGGGCTCCGACGAGCAGTACTTC	CASSRAWQGSDEQYF
few	14	TRBV18	TRBJ1-6	TRBD1	TGTGCCAGCTCCCGGGACAGAGAGAATTCACCCCTCCACTTT	CASSRDRENSPLHF
.	14	TRBV6-5	TRBJ2-7	TRBD1	TGTGCCAGCAGGGGGACAGGGCCCCCCTACGAGCAGTACTTC	CASRGTGPPYEQYF
.	16	TRBV5-1	TRBJ2-7	TRBD2	TGCGCCAGCAGCCTCCTAGGACTAGCGGGGGGCTACGAGCAGTACTTC	CASSLLGLAGGYEQYF
.	15	TRBV7-8	TRBJ2-3	.	TGTGCCAGCAGCCCAGTGGTAATACACCTAGATACGCAGTATTTT	CASSPVVIHLDTQYF
.	15	TRBV23-1	TRBJ1-4	.	TGCGCCAGCAGTCGATATAAGGGGGAACGTGAAAAACTGTTTTTT	CASSRYKGEREKLFF
.	14	TRBV19	TRBJ2-7	.	TGTGCCAGTAGTATTTCCTCTAGCTCCTACGAGCAGTACTTC	CASSISSSSYEQYF
.	12	TRBV5-1	TRBJ2-7	.	TGCGCCACGTTACTAGGCGCCTACGAGCAGTACTTC	CATLLGAYEQYF
.	12	TRBV12-3/TRBV12-4	TRBJ2-7	.	TGTGCCAGCAGTTTAATCAGATACGAGCAGTACTTC	CASSLIRYEQYF
.	13	TRBV2	TRBJ2-1	TRBD2	TGTGCCAGCAAACTAGCGGGGTTGAATGAGCAGTTCTTC	CASKLAGLNEQFF
.	13	TRBV5-1	TRBJ2-7	.	TGCGCCAGCAGCTTGGCAGTCTCCTACGAGCAGTACTTC	CASSLAVSYEQYF
.	18	TRBV6-1	TRBJ2-5	TRBD2	TGTGCCAGCAGTGAAGGACTAGCGGGGGAGCCAGGCGCAGAGACCCAGTACTTC	CASSEGLAGEPGAETQYF
once	14	TRBV7-9	TRBJ2-3	.	TGTGCCAGCAGTTTAATGGGGGCAACAGATACGCAGTATTTT	CASSLMGATDTQYF
.	14	TRBV9	TRBJ2-7	TRBD2	TGTGCCAGCAGCGTCGGGACTAGCGGTTACGAGCAGTACTTC	CASSVGTSGYEQYF
.	14	TRBV5-1	TRBJ1-1	TRBD1	TGCGCCAGCAGAAGACAGGGGATGGGGACTGAAGCTTTCTTT	CASRRQGMGTEAFF
.	14	TRBV7-9	TRBJ1-2	.	TGTGCCAGCAGCCCATCCGGAGGAGGGGATGGCTACACCTTC	CASSPSGGGDGYTF
.	12	TRBV5-5	TRBJ1-2	.	TGTGCCAGCAGTTCAACAGTTAATGGCTACACCTTC	CASSSTVNGYTF
.	13	TRBV18	TRBJ2-7	.	TGTGCCAGCTCACCACCATCGGCCTACGAGCAGTACTTC	CASSPPSAYEQYF
.	19	TRBV3-1/TRBV3-2	TRBJ1-4	TRBD1	TGTGCCAGCAGCGGTATACGGACAGGGTTTTCGTGGTTAGAAGAAAAACTGTTTTTT	CASSGIRTGFSWLEEKLFF
.	15	TRBV5-1	TRBJ1-5	.	TGCGCCAGCAGCTTGGGTGGGGCCTCCAATCAGCCCCAGCATTTT	CASSLGGASNQPQHF
.	17	TRBV7-2	TRBJ2-1	TRBD2	TGTGCCAGCAGCTTAGTGGGCGGGGGGATTGCCTACAATGAGCAGTTCTTC	CASSLVGGGIAYNEQFF
once	15	TRBV7-9	TRBJ1-1	.	TGTGCCAGCAGCCAAGAGGCTCGGGGTTTATTGGGAGCTTTCTTT	CASSQEARGLLGAFF
.	15	TRBV28	TRBJ2-1	TRBD1	TGTGCCAGCAGACTCGGACAGGGGATGGGCAATGAGCAGTTCTTC	CASRLGQGMGNEQFF
.	15	TRBV10-1	TRBJ2-2	.	TGCGCCACCCTTTTGCAGGGGATGAGGACCGGGGAGCTGTTTTTT	CATLLQGMRTGELFF
many	17	TRBV3-1/TRBV3-2	TRBJ2-3	TRBD2	TGTGCCAGCAGCCCCCCGACTAGCGGGGGGGCGACAGATACGCAGTATTTT	CASSPPTSGGATDTQYF
.	14	TRBV28	TRBJ2-5	TRBD1	TGTGCCAGCAGTAGCGACAGGGGCAGAGAGACCCAGTACTTC	CASSSDRGRETQYF
.	18	TRBV28	TRBJ2-2	.	TGTGCCAGCAGTACTTCCTGGGACACTCACACTAACACCGGGGAGCTGTTTTTT	CASSTSWDTHTNTGELFF
.	15	TRBV3-1/TRBV3-2	TRBJ2-3	.	TGTGCCAGCAGCCCTATCATCGGTGGGCCAGATACGCAGTATTTT	CASSPIIGGPDTQYF
.	16	TRBV25-1	TRBJ1-6	TRBD1	TGTGCCAGCAGTGACCGTCTCGGGACAGGGACTTCACCCCTCCACTTT	CASSDRLGTGTSPLHF
.	12	TRBV2	TRBJ2-7	.	TGTGCCAGCAGTACGGACAACTACGAGCAGTACTTC	CASSTDNYEQYF
.	16	TRBV18	TRBJ2-7	.	TGTGCCAGCTCACCAAACCATCGGACATTCTCCTACGAGCAGTACTTC	CASSPNHRTFSYEQYF
.	14	TRBV2	TRBJ1-2	.	TGTGCCAGCAGTGACAGGGAATTGCACTATGGCTACACCTTC	CASSDRELHYGYTF
.	12	TRBV2	TRBJ2-1	TRBD1	TGTGCCACCGGGACAGGGCGGTATGAGCAGTTCTTC	CATGTGRYEQFF
.	14	TRBV7-9	TRBJ2-7	.	TGTGCCAGCAGCTTCGGAGAAAGCTCCTACGAGCAGTACTTC	CASSFGESSYEQYF
.	15	TRBV15	TRBJ1-3	.	TGTGCCACCAGCAGAGCGACACACTCTGGAAACACCATATATTTT	CATSRATHSGNTIYF
.	14	TRBV5-1	TRBJ2-3	TRBD2	TGCGCCAGCACGGGACGGGGGGGCACAGATACGCAGTATTTT	CASTGRGGTDTQYF
.	13	TRBV6-5	TRBJ1-2	.	TGTGCCAGCAGAAAAGGGGTCTCCTATGGCTACACCTTC	CASRKGVSYGYTF
.	15	TRBV18	TRBJ2-7	TRBD2	TGTGCCAGCTCACCACCGGCGGGGGGACACTACGAGCAGTACTTC	CASSPPAGGHYEQYF
.	13	TRBV6-4	TRBJ1-1	TRBD1	TGTGCCAGCAGTGACGAACAGGGGACTGAAGCTTTCTTT	CASSDEQGTEAFF
.	13	TRBV6-6	TRBJ2-2	.	TGTGCCAGCAGCCCCAGTAACACCGGGGAGCTGTTTTTT	CASSPSNTGELFF
.	13	TRBV6-5	TRBJ1-1	.	TGTGCCAGCACCAAACAGGCGAACACTGAAGCTTTCTTT	CASTKQANTEAFF
.	14	TRBV5-8	TRBJ1-4	TRBD1	TGTGCCAGCAATCTTGGACAGGTTAATGAAAAACTGTTTTTT	CASNLGQVNEKLFF
.	12	TRBV25-1	TRBJ1-6	.	TGTGCCAGCAGTGTGGACTATTCACCCCTCCACTTT	CASSVDYSPLHF
.	13	TRBV6-5	TRBJ2-1	.	TGTGCCAGCAGTTACTACCCTAACAATGAGCAGTTCTTC	CASSYYPNNEQFF